Presented here are 27 T cell receptor beta chains from one specimen sequenced in a study of CD8+ T cells in alopecia areata. Extracted RNA was reverse transcribed, and the resulting cDNA served as sequencing template. Produced via immunoSEQ multiplex PCR; TCRdb's table is partial and in-frame only. The table records more than 10,000 clones, approximately 59% of them present only once. Alopecia areata patients gave lesional scalp punch biopsies and peripheral blood samples. The sequenced sample was skin, obtained at week 0. The receptors come from a human donor with alopecia areata.

This rearrangement joins TRBV7-4 to TRBJ2-1; D gene ambiguous. V gave up 5 bases and J gave up 6 bases, with 8 bases separating them. The CDR3 spans 12 residues. CDR1 and CDR2 from the germline V gene are SGHVT and SQSDAQ. The CDR3 protein is CASSQDLNEQFF. The CDR3 DNA is TGTGCCAGCAGCCAAGACCTCAATGAGCAGTTCTTC.

This clone appeared a few times. This chain connects TRBV6-6 to TRBJ1-1, with D possibly being TRBD1 (6 bases). Germline CDR1 and CDR2: MNHNY and SVGAGI (reference sequence). The V gene lost 7 bases and the J gene lost 1 base, with 13 bases spanning the gap. This CDR3 has 14 residues. Here the CDR3 DNA reads TGTGCCAGCACCGTTAGGGGGGCGAACACTGAAGCTTTCTTT. Its protein is CASTVRGANTEAFF.

The chain has TRBV11-2 and TRBJ1-2; D may be TRBD1 (6 bases). CDR3 length: 16 residues. V lost 7 bases, J lost 2 bases, and 20 bases lay in between. CDR1 is SGHAT and CDR2 is FQNNGV in the germline V gene. The CDR3 bases are TGTGCCAGCAACCCTCTAACAGGGCCGACGAACTATGGCTACACCTTC. This codes for CASNPLTGPTNYGYTF.

The V gene is TRBV29-1, the J gene TRBJ2-7; 8 nucleotides agree with TRBD2. In germline, CDR1 is SQVTM, CDR2 ANQGSEA. CDR3 length: 13 residues. V shed 3 bases, J shed 0 bases, and the junction held 1 base outside the gene matches. The CDR3 spells CSVDSGGSYEQYF. As DNA, the CDR3 is TGCAGCGTTGACAGCGGGGGCTCCTACGAGCAGTACTTC.

The chain recombines TRBV13 with TRBJ2-7; 10 nucleotides match TRBD2. CDR1 and CDR2 (germline): PRHDT, FYEKMQ (reference sequence). The CDR3 runs to 17 residues. Trimming at V came to 2 bases and at J to 3 bases, leaving 10 bases not matched to a gene. The CDR3: CASSLSPLAGVIYEQYF. Written as DNA, the CDR3 is TGTGCCAGCAGCTTATCCCCGCTAGCGGGAGTTATCTACGAGCAGTACTTC.

Remarks on this clone: Other DNA sequences of this sample code for an identical CDR3. The rearrangement uses TRBV5-8 and TRBJ1-1; 10 nucleotides align to TRBD1. Germline trimming cut 2 bases from V and 2 bases from J; bases unmatched to any gene: 3. The CDR3 runs 15 residues. In germline, CDR1 is SGHTS, CDR2 YDEGEE. CDR3 in DNA: TGTGCCAGCAGCTTACCGACAGGGGGCAACACTGAAGCTTTCTTT. This encodes CASSLPTGGNTEAFF.

This clone was recorded only once. The rearrangement links TRBV27 to TRBJ2-7, with TRBD2 identical over 8 bases. The CDR3 has 15 residues. J lost 0 bases, V lost 4 bases, and 5 bases had no gene match. Germline CDR1 and CDR2: MNHEY and SMNVEV (reference sequence). The chain's CDR3 is CASSWGRGDSYEQYF. CDR3 nucleotides: TGTGCCAGCAGTTGGGGGCGGGGGGACTCCTACGAGCAGTACTTC.

The chain carries TRBV10-3 and TRBJ1-2; unclear D gene. The V gene lost 0 bases and the J gene lost 6 bases, with 17 bases spanning the gap. CDR1 and CDR2 (germline): ENHRY, SYGVKD. The CDR3 is 16 amino acids. CDR3 amino acids: CAISESQVLSRNGYTF. DNA of the CDR3: TGTGCCATCAGTGAGTCGCAGGTATTATCACGCAATGGCTACACCTTC.

The J gene is TRBJ1-1, the V gene TRBV11-2; D unclear. V was clipped by 0 bases and J by 3 bases, with 11 bases between them. CDR1 is SGHAT and CDR2 is FQNNGV in the germline V gene. CDR3 length: 15 residues. Written as DNA, the CDR3 is TGTGCCAGCAGCTTAGAGCCTAAGGGCGACACTGAAGCTTTCTTT. Protein product: CASSLEPKGDTEAFF.

The chain employs TRBV19 and TRBJ2-2; the D is unclear. Germline loops: CDR1 LNHDA, CDR2 SQIVND (reference sequence). V was shortened by 3 bases and J by 3 bases, with 8 bases between the two germline ends. The CDR3 is 14 residues long. The DNA of the CDR3 is TGTGCCAGTAGTATTGCTGGGTACACCGGGGAGCTGTTTTTT. Its protein product is CASSIAGYTGELFF.

This clone was seen a handful of times. The rearrangement joins TRBV5-1 to TRBJ2-1; D is unresolved. V lost 0 bases, J lost 4 bases, and 11 bases lay in between. Germline CDR1 reads SGHRS; CDR2 reads YFSETQ. The length of the CDR3 is 15 residues. CDR3 DNA: TGCGCCAGCAGCTTGGTGTCAAACCCATACAATGAGCAGTTCTTC. This translates into CASSLVSNPYNEQFF.

The chain has TRBV16 and TRBJ2-7; TRBD1 matches 9 bases. CDR3 length: 14 residues. Germline trimming cut 3 bases from V and 6 bases from J; bases unmatched to any gene: 6. Germline V lookup: CDR1 KGHSY, CDR2 FQNENV. CDR3 sequence reads: CASSHPGQGFEQYF. CDR3 DNA sequence: TGTGCCAGCAGCCACCCGGGACAGGGTTTCGAGCAGTACTTC.

The sample holds a few counts of this clone. This sequence joins TRBV6-1 and TRBJ1-1; D possibly corresponds to TRBD1 (6 bases). Trimming removed 4 bases at V and 2 bases at J, with 11 bases between. This CDR3 region has 14 residues. Germline lookup yields CDR1 MNHNS and CDR2 SASEGT. The CDR3 nucleotides are TGTGCCAGCAGTGTAGGGGACATTAACACTGAAGCTTTCTTT. It encodes CASSVGDINTEAFF.

The CDR3 spells CSVVTTVNTEAFF. The CDR3 DNA follows: TGCAGCGTAGTTACGACCGTGAACACTGAAGCTTTCTTT. V gene TRBV29-1 combines with J gene TRBJ1-1; D gene unclear. Germline CDR1 and CDR2: SQVTM and ANQGSEA. The CDR3 has 13 residues. V was clipped by 6 bases and J by 0 bases, with 11 bases between them.

The chain couples TRBV7-9 to TRBJ2-7; 9 bases fit TRBD1. CDR3 length: 17 residues. Germline values: CDR1 SEHNR, CDR2 FQNEAQ (reference sequence). The V segment lost 5 bases and the J segment 4 bases; nucleotides outside the gene matches: 15. The CDR3, as DNA: TGTGCCAGCAGCGCTGACGGGACAGGGAGGATCAAGTACGAGCAGTACTTC. It is translated as CASSADGTGRIKYEQYF.

This clone was observed a single time. J is TRBJ2-3 and V is TRBV9, with TRBD2 matching over 9 bases. V gave up 4 bases and J gave up 5 bases; unmatched junction bases: 11. The V gene's germline CDR1 is SGDLS and CDR2 YYNGEE. The CDR3 is 16 residues long. The CDR3 DNA follows: TGTGCCAGCAGCCCACAGATTAGCGGGAGAATAGATACGCAGTATTTT. It yields the protein CASSPQISGRIDTQYF.

This clone came up once. Other DNA sequences of this sample code for an identical CDR3. The gene calls are TRBV6-5 and TRBJ2-1; no clear D. Germline values: CDR1 MNHEY, CDR2 SVGAGI. V was trimmed by 9 bases and J by 9 bases, leaving 15 bases between them. This CDR3 is 12 amino acids long. This CDR3 is CASSTRTTEQFF. The CDR3 nucleotides are TGTGCCAGTAGTACAAGGACGACTGAGCAGTTCTTC.

V is TRBV5-6 and J is TRBJ1-3; tentative D call: TRBD1 (6 bases). Germline V gene lookup returns CDR1 SGHDT and CDR2 YYEEEE. The CDR3 sequence is 14 residues long. Trimming shortened V by 3 bases and J by 0 bases, and 7 bases separated the two germline ends. CDR3 in DNA: TGTGCCAGCAGCTACAGGGTCTCTGGAAACACCATATATTTT. This codes for CASSYRVSGNTIYF.

The sample holds a few counts of this clone. The V and J genes are TRBV21-1 and TRBJ2-1. TRBV21-1 is designated a pseudogene. This CDR3 is 13 amino acids long. For the CDR3, the DNA is TGTGCCAGCAGCAAAGGGGTGAATGGTGAGCAGTTCTTC. Translation: CASSKGVNGEQFF.

The chain joins TRBV6-1 to TRBJ1-2; the D gene is possibly TRBD1 (5 bases). The V end was cut by 8 bases, the J end by 2 bases, with 9 bases between. This CDR3 region has 12 residues. The germline gives CDR1 MNHNS, CDR2 SASEGT. Here the CDR3 DNA reads TGTGCCAGCTCGGGGGTGAACTATGGCTACACCTTC. This codes for CASSGVNYGYTF.

This clone was picked up a small number of times. The gene calls are TRBV7-8 and TRBJ2-5; 9 bases agree with TRBD1. CDR1 is SGHVS and CDR2 is FQNEAQ in the germline V gene. V dropped 5 bases and J dropped 4; count of bases not matched to a gene: 8. The CDR3 consists of 15 residues. CDR3 DNA: TGTGCCAGCAGCCCAAACAGGGGGCGAGTAGAGACCCAGTACTTC. This encodes CASSPNRGRVETQYF.

This sequence joins TRBV6-5 and TRBJ2-7, with TRBD1 identical over 9 bases. V was clipped by 6 bases and J by 5 bases; unmatched bases: 8. Germline V CDR1 and CDR2: MNHEY, SVGAGI. This CDR3 comprises 14 residues. CDR3 nucleotide sequence: TGTGCCAGCAGCTCCGGGACAGGGCCCAACGAGCAGTACTTC. Its translation is CASSSGTGPNEQYF.

This clone was counted a few times. The J gene is TRBJ2-3, the V gene TRBV11-3; 10 nucleotides line up with TRBD2. With V trimmed by 4 bases and J by 2 bases, 9 bases remained unmatched. CDR3 length: 17 amino acids. Germline V gene sequence: CDR1 SGHNT, CDR2 YENEEA. In DNA, the CDR3 is TGTGCCAGCAGCTCAGGACTAGCGGAAGAACTCACAGATACGCAGTATTTT. Its translation is CASSSGLAEELTDTQYF.

The genes are TRBV2 and TRBJ2-1; 7 bases match TRBD1. The V gene's germline CDR1 is SNHLY and CDR2 FYNNEI. This CDR3 has 17 residues. V shed 1 base, J shed 8 bases, and the junction held 14 bases outside the gene matches. The CDR3 region has the DNA TGTGCCAGCAGTGAAGAAGTGAGGACAGGCCGGCACGATGAGCAGTTCTTC. Its protein product is CASSEEVRTGRHDEQFF.

Only a few counts were recorded for this clone. This sequence joins TRBV11-3 and TRBJ2-1; the match to TRBD2 covers 16 bases. The V gene end was trimmed by 5 bases and the J gene end by 15 bases; junction bases not matched to a gene: 7. The germline gives CDR1 SGHNT, CDR2 YENEEA. The CDR3 contains 14 residues. The CDR3 here is CASSPGLAGGQVFF. The CDR3 bases are TGTGCCAGCAGCCCGGGACTAGCGGGGGGGCAGGTGTTCTTC.

A word on this clone: The germline gene is not matched at one end of the junction; a read error may be the cause. The chain employs TRBV5-1 and TRBJ2-3; D is perhaps TRBD1 or TRBD2 (5 bases each). The CDR3 length is 14 residues. Germline CDR1 reads SGHRS; CDR2 reads YFSETQ. The CDR3 is CASGLGETTDTQYF. Here the CDR3 DNA reads TGCGCCAGCGGCTTGGGGGAGACCACAGATACGCAGTATTTT.

This chain connects TRBV13 to TRBJ1-6; D gene ambiguous. The V gene's germline CDR1 is PRHDT and CDR2 FYEKMQ (reference sequence). V was clipped by 3 bases and J by 8 bases, with 5 bases between them. The CDR3 spans 12 residues. The CDR3 is CASSFRDSPLHF. The CDR3 DNA sequence: TGTGCCAGCAGCTTTCGGGATTCACCCCTCCACTTT.